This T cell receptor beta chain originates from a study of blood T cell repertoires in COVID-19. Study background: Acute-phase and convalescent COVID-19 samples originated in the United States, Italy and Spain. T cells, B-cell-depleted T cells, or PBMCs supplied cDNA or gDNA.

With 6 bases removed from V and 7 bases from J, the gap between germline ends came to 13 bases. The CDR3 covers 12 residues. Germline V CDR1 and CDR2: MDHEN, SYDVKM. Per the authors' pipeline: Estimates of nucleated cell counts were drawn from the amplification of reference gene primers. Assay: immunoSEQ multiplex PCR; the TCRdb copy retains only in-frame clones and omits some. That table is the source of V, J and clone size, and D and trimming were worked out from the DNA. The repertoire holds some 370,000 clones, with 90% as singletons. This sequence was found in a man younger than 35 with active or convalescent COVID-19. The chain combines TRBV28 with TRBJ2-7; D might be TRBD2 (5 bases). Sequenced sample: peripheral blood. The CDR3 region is CASSHHGDEQYF. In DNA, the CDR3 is TGTGCCAGCAGCCACCACGGGGATGAGCAGTACTTC.